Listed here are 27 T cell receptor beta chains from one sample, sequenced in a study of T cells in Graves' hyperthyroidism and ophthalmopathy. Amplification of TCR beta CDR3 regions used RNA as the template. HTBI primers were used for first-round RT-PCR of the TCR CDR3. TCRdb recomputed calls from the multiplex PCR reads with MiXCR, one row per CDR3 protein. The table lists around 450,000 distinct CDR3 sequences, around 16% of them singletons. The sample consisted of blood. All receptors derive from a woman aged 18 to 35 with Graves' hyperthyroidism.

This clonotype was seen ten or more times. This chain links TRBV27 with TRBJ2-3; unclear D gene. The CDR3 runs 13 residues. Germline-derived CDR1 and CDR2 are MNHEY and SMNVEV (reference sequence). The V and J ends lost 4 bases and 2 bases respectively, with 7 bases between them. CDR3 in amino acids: CASSSTYTDTQYF. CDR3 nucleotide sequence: TGTGCCAGCAGTTCGACTTACACAGATACGCAGTATTTT.

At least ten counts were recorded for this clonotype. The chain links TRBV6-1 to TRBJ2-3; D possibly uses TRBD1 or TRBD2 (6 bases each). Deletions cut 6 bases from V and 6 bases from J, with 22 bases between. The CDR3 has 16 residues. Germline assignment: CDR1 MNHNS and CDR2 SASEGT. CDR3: CASRGGGPLLRDTQYF. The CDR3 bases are TGTGCCAGCAGGGGGGGCGGGCCCCTGTTGCGGGATACGCAGTATTTT.

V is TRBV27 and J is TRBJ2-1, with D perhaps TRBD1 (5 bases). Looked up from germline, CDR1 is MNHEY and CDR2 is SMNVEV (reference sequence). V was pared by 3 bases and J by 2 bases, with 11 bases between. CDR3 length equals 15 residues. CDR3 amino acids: CASSFRVNPYNEQFF. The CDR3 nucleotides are TGTGCCAGCAGTTTCAGGGTTAACCCCTACAATGAGCAGTTCTTC.

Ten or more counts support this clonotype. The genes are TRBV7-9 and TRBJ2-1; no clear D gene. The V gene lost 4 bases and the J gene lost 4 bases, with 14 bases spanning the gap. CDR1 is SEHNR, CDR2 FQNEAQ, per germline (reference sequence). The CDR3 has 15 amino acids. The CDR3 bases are TGTGCCAGCAGCTCGCAAGCGACCGAGTACAATGAGCAGTTCTTC. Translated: CASSSQATEYNEQFF.

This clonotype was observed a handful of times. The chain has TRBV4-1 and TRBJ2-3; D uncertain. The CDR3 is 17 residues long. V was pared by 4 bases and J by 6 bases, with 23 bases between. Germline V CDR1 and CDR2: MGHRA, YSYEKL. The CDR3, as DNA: TGCGCCAGCAGCCCGCGGTTTCTGGACGCCCAAAGGGATACGCAGTATTTT. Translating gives CASSPRFLDAQRDTQYF.

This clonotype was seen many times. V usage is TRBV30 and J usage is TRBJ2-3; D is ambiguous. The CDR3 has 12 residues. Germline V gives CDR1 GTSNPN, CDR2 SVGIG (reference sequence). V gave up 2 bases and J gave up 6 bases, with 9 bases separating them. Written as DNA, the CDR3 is TGTGCCTGGAGTCCTTCGCCGGATACGCAGTATTTT. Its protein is CAWSPSPDTQYF.

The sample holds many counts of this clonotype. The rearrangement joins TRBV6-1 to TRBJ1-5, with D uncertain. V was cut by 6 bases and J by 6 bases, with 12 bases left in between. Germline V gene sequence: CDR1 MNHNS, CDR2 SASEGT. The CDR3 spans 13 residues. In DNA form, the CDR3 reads TGTGCCAGCAGCGAGGGTATCGGTCAGCCCCAGCATTTT. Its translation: CASSEGIGQPQHF.

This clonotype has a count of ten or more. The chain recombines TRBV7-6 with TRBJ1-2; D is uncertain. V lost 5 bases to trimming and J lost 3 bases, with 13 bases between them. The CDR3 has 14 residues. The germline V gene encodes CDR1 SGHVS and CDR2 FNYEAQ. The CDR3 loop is CASSPAGGYYGYTF. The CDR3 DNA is TGTGCCAGCAGCCCAGCGGGCGGGTACTATGGCTACACCTTC.

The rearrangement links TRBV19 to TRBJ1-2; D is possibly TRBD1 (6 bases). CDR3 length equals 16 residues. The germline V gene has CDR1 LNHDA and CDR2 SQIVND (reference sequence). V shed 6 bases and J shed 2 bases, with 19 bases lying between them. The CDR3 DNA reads TGTGCCAGTAGGACTCTGGACAGTTTATCAAACTATGGCTACACCTTC. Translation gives CASRTLDSLSNYGYTF.

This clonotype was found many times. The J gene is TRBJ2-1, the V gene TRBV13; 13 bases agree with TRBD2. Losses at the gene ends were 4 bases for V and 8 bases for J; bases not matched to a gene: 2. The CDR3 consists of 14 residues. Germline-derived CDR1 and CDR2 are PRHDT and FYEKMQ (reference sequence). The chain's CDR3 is CASSSLAGGHEQFF. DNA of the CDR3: TGTGCCAGCAGCTCACTAGCGGGAGGGCATGAGCAGTTCTTC.

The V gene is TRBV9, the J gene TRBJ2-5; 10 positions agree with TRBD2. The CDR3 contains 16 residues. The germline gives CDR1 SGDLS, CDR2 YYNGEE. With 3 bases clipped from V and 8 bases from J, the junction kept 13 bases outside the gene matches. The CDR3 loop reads CASSAGTSVRDRTQYF. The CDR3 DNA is TGTGCCAGCAGCGCGGGGACTAGCGTACGTGATCGTACCCAGTACTTC. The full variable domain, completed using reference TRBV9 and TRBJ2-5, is DSGVTQTPKHLITATGQRVTLRCSPRSGDLSVYWYQQSLDQGLQFLIQYYNGEERAKGNILERFSAQQFPDLHSELNLSSLELGDSALYFCASSAGTSVRDRTQYFGPGTRLLVL.

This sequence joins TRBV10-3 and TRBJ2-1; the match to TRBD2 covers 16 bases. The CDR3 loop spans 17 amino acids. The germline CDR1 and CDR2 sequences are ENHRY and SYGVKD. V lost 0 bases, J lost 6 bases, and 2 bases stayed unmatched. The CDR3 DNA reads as TGTGCCATCAGTGAGTCCGGGACTAGCGGGGGGGCCAATGAGCAGTTCTTC. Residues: CAISESGTSGGANEQFF.

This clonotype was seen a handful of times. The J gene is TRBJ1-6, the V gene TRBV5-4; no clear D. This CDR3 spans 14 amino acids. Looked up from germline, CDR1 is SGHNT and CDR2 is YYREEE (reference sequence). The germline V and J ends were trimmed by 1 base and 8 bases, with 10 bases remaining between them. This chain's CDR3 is CASSLRQSYSPLHF. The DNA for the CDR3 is TGTGCCAGCAGCTTGAGGCAGTCGTATTCACCCCTCCACTTT.

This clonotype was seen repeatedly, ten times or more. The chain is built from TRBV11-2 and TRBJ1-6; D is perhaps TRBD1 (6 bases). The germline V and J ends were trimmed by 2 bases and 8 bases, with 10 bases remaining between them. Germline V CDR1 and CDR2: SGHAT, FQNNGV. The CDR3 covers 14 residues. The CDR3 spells CASSLRDRHSPLHF. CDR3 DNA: TGTGCCAGCAGCTTACGAGACAGGCATTCACCCCTCCACTTT.

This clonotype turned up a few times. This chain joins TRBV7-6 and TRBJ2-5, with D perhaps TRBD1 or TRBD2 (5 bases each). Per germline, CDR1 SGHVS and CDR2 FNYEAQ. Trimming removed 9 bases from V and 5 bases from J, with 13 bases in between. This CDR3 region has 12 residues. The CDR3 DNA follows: TGTGCCAGTACGTCCTGGGGGGAGACCCAGTACTTC. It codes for CASTSWGETQYF.

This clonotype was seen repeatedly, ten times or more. CDR3 sequence reads: CASSLIKGLDTGELFF. CDR3 nucleotide sequence: TGTGCCAGCAGCTTAATTAAGGGGTTGGACACCGGGGAGCTGTTTTTT. This chain connects TRBV7-3 to TRBJ2-2; D possibly corresponds to TRBD1 (5 bases). The V gene's germline CDR1 is SGHTA and CDR2 FQGTGA. The CDR3 is made up of 16 amino acids. Trimming left V 1 base short and J 3 bases short, with 12 bases between. Complete variable domain (other parts from reference TRBV7-3 and TRBJ2-2): GAGVSQTPSNKVTEKGKYVELRCDPISGHTALYWYRQSLGQGPEFLIYFQGTGAADDSGLPNDRFFAVRPEGSVSTLKIQRTERGDSAVYLCASSLIKGLDTGELFFGEGSRLTVL.

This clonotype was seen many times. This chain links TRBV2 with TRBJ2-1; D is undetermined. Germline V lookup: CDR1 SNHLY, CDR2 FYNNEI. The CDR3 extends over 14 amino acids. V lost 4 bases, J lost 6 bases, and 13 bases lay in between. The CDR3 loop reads CASSVLHVGNEQFF. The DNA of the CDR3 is TGTGCCAGCAGTGTCCTACATGTCGGCAATGAGCAGTTCTTC.

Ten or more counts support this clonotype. The CDR3 nucleotides read TGTGCCAGCAGTCCCCCTCGCGGGAGGCCACACCAGGGTGAGCAGTTCTTC. Its translation: CASSPPRGRPHQGEQFF. V gene TRBV27 combines with J gene TRBJ2-1, with TRBD2 identical over 8 bases. The CDR3 contains 17 residues. Unmatched junction bases numbered 18, after V lost 5 bases and J lost 9 bases. The germline CDR1 and CDR2 sequences are MNHEY and SMNVEV (reference sequence).

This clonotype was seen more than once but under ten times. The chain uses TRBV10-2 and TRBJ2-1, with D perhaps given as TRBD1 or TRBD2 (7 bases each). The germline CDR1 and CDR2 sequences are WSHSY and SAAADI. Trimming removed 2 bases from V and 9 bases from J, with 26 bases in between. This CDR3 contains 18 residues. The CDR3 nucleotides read TGCGCCAGCAGTGAGGCGGGGGACTGGGGGGGGGGGGACAGTGAGCAGTTCTTC. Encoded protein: CASSEAGDWGGGDSEQFF.

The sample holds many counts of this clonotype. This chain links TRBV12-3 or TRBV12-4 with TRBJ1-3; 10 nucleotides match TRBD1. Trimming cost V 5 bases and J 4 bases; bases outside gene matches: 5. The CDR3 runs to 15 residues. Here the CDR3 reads CASSQDRGRGNTIYF. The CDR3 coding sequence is TGTGCCAGCAGTCAGGACAGGGGGAGAGGAAACACCATATATTTT.

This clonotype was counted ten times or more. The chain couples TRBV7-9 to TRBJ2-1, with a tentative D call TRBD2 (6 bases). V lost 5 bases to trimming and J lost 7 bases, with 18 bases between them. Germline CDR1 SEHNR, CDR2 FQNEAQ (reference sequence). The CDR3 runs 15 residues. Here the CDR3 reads CASSPRGQQRNEQFF. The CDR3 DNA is TGTGCCAGCAGCCCGCGGGGCCAGCAAAGGAATGAGCAGTTCTTC.

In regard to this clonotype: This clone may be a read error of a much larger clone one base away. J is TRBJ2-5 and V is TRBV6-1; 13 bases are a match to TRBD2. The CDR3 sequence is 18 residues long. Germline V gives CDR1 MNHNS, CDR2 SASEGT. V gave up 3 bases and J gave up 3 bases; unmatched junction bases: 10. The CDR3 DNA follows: TGTGCCAGCAGTGAGGGACTAGCGGGAACTAAACAGGAAGAGACCCAGTACTTC. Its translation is CASSEGLAGTKQEETQYF.

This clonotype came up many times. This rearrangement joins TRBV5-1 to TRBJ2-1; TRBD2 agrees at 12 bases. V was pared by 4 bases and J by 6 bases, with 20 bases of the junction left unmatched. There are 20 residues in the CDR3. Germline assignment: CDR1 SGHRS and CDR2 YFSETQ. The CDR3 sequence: CASSIGGLLELAGGPNEQFF. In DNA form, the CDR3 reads TGCGCCAGCAGCATCGGGGGCCTCCTCGAACTAGCGGGAGGCCCCAATGAGCAGTTCTTC.

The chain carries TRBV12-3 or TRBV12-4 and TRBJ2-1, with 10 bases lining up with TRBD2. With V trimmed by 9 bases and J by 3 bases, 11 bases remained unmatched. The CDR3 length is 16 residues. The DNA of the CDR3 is TGTGCCAGTAGTATGTACGGGACTAGCGTCTACAATGAGCAGTTCTTC. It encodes CASSMYGTSVYNEQFF.

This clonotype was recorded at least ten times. The CDR3 loop is CASSLVDLGETYEQYF. For the CDR3, the DNA is TGTGCCAGCAGCTTAGTGGATCTGGGAGAAACCTACGAGCAGTACTTC. This sequence joins TRBV11-3 and TRBJ2-7; tentative D call: TRBD2 (5 bases). This CDR3 has 16 amino acids. The germline V gene has CDR1 SGHNT and CDR2 YENEEA. V lost 1 base and J 2 bases, leaving 15 bases between the germline ends.

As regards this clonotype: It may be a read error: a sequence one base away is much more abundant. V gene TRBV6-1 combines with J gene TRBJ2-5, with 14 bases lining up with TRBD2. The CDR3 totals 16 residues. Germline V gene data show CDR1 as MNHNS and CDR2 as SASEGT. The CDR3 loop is CASRASGLAGGETRYF. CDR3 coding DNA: TGTGCCAGCAGAGCCTCCGGACTAGCGGGGGGAGAGACCCGGTACTTC.

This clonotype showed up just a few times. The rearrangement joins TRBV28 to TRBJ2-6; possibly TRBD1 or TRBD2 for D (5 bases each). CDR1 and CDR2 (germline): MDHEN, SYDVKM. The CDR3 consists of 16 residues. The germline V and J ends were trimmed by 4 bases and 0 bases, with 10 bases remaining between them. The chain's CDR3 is CASSYGDHSGANVLTF. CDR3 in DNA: TGTGCCAGCAGTTATGGGGACCACTCTGGGGCCAACGTCCTGACTTTC.